This record looks at one T cell receptor (beta chain) sequence and its context. The data derive from a study of shared clonotypes between healthy human individuals. CDR3 length: 14 amino acids. Looked up from germline, CDR1 is MGHDK and CDR2 is SYGVNS. Trimming stripped 2 bases from V and 4 bases from J, with 11 bases between. Clones were sequenced by immunoSEQ multiplex PCR, and TCRdb holds only the in-frame ones, with some missing. The sample has approximately 2.4 million clones; approximately 95% are singletons. The TCR comes from a man aged 18 to 30 in good health. Material for sequencing was naive CD4+ T cells sorted from blood. As to subset: CD45RA+ positively selected. The V gene is TRBV25-1, the J gene TRBJ1-2; no definite D call. CDR3 nucleotide sequence: TGTGCCAGCAGTGAAAAGGGCCGGTCCTATGGCTACACCTTC. Residues: CASSEKGRSYGYTF.